The 15 T cell receptor beta chains below come from one sample, sequenced in a study of T cell changes during pregnancy in multiple sclerosis. Sequencing used immunoSEQ multiplex PCR; TCRdb keeps in-frame clones, though not all of them. The sample lists fewer than 70,000 clones, about 86% occurring once. Sequenced: peripheral blood from another person, used as feeder cells. The receptors were sampled from a human donor whose cells served as feeder cells for cultures in a pregnancy study.

The chain joins TRBV4-3 to TRBJ2-7; 7 bases are shared with TRBD1. Germline V gene sequence: CDR1 LGHNA, CDR2 YSLEER. The CDR3 runs 16 residues. J was trimmed by 1 base and V by 0 bases; bases with no gene match: 6. CDR3 in amino acids: CASSQELQQGSYEQYF. The CDR3 bases are TGCGCCAGCAGCCAAGAACTTCAACAGGGGTCCTACGAGCAGTACTTC.

This chain uses TRBV18 with TRBJ2-2; TRBD1 aligns across 7 bases. Germline assignment: CDR1 KGHSH and CDR2 LQKENI. The CDR3 is 15 residues long. J lost 0 bases, V lost 6 bases, and 4 bases had no gene match. CDR3 bases: TGTGCCAGCTCGCCGGACAGGACGAACACCGGGGAGCTGTTTTTT. Residues: CASSPDRTNTGELFF. The whole variable domain, remainder taken from reference TRBV18 and TRBJ2-2, is NAGVMQNPRHLVRRRGQEARLRCSPMKGHSHVYWYRQLPEEGLKFMVYLQKENIIDESGMPKERFSAEFPKEGPSILRIQQVVRGDSAAYFCASSPDRTNTGELFFGEGSRLTVL.

This chain joins TRBV7-9 and TRBJ1-2; D is unresolved. V gave up 0 bases and J gave up 5 bases, with 22 bases separating them. The CDR3 is made up of 18 amino acids. From germline, CDR1 is SEHNR and CDR2 FQNEAQ (reference sequence). CDR3 sequence (DNA): TGTGCCAGCAGCTTAGCCCCAGGCCTCGTTAGTACGGAATATGGCTACACCTTC. Protein product: CASSLAPGLVSTEYGYTF.

This clone was counted between two and nine times. This chain joins TRBV28 and TRBJ2-7; D is unresolved. Germline assignment: CDR1 MDHEN and CDR2 SYDVKM. The germline V and J ends were trimmed by 3 bases and 3 bases, with 9 bases remaining between them. The CDR3 loop spans 13 amino acids. The CDR3 region has the DNA TGTGCCAGCAGTTTGGGTGCCTTCTACGAGCAGTACTTC. It specifies CASSLGAFYEQYF.

CDR3 in amino acids: CASSFLDRGYGYTF. For the CDR3, the DNA is TGTGCCAGCAGTTTTCTCGACAGGGGCTATGGCTACACCTTC. The rearrangement joins TRBV28 to TRBJ1-2, with 8 positions matching TRBD1. Trimming removed 3 bases from V and 4 bases from J; junction bases left unmatched: 4. The CDR3 totals 14 residues. Germline loops: CDR1 MDHEN, CDR2 SYDVKM.

V is TRBV5-1 and J is TRBJ2-5, with 8 bases matching TRBD2. The trim removed 0 bases at V and 1 base at J, leaving 5 bases unmatched. The CDR3 sequence is 16 residues long. Germline values: CDR1 SGHRS, CDR2 YFSETQ. For the CDR3, the DNA is TGCGCCAGCAGCTTGGCCGCCGGGGGGGCCCAAGAGACCCAGTACTTC. This codes for CASSLAAGGAQETQYF.

The J gene is TRBJ1-6, the V gene TRBV4-3; perhaps TRBD1 as D (5 bases). Trimming cost V 0 bases and J 9 bases, with 15 bases left between them. The CDR3 spans 16 residues. CDR1 LGHNA and CDR2 YSLEER come from the germline V gene. CDR3 nucleotides: TGCGCCAGCAGCCAAGAGAGGGGCCTAGCGGCTTCACCCCTCCACTTT. Translating gives CASSQERGLAASPLHF.

V and J are TRBV28 and TRBJ1-2; 7 bases are a match to TRBD1. The CDR3 length is 15 residues. V gave up 5 bases and J gave up 2 bases; unmatched junction bases: 8. Per germline, CDR1 MDHEN and CDR2 SYDVKM. CDR3 in amino acids: CASSASGTANYGYTF. In DNA, the CDR3 is TGTGCCAGCAGTGCTTCCGGGACAGCCAACTATGGCTACACCTTC.

This chain links TRBV6-5 with TRBJ1-2; TRBD1 matches at 9 bases. Unmatched junction bases numbered 8, after V lost 6 bases and J lost 6 bases. The germline V gene encodes CDR1 MNHEY and CDR2 SVGAGI. The CDR3 loop spans 14 amino acids. In DNA form, the CDR3 reads TGTGCCAGCAGAACAGGGGGCAGGTTTGATGGCTACACCTTC. Amino acid sequence: CASRTGGRFDGYTF.

The sample holds one count of this clone. V is TRBV6-5 and J is TRBJ1-6; possible D gene TRBD1, 5 bases. V lost 0 bases to trimming and J lost 12 bases, with 6 bases between them. The CDR3 consists of 12 residues. The germline CDR1 and CDR2 sequences are MNHEY and SVGAGI. This CDR3 reads CASSYSRGPLHF. The CDR3 DNA is TGTGCCAGCAGTTACTCGAGGGGACCCCTCCACTTT.

This clone appeared once. The J gene is TRBJ2-1, the V gene TRBV29-1; no clear D. Germline lookup yields CDR1 SQVTM and CDR2 ANQGSEA. The CDR3 is 15 amino acids. The V end lost 5 bases, the J end lost 0 bases, and 14 bases lay between the germline ends. CDR3 nucleotides: TGCAGCGTTACTGACCTGACCTTCTCCTACAATGAGCAGTTCTTC. Translated, it gives CSVTDLTFSYNEQFF.

The chain joins TRBV5-1 to TRBJ2-4, with D unresolved. V was clipped by 4 bases and J by 5 bases, with 10 bases between them. The CDR3 totals 13 residues. Germline CDR1 and CDR2: SGHRS and YFSETQ. This CDR3 is CASSVDGQNIQYF. Written as DNA, the CDR3 is TGCGCCAGCAGCGTGGACGGGCAAAACATTCAGTACTTC.

This chain connects TRBV6-5 to TRBJ1-6; a weak D match, TRBD1 (5 bases). Trimming left V 0 bases short and J 12 bases short, with 18 bases between. Per germline, CDR1 MNHEY and CDR2 SVGAGI. This CDR3 spans 16 amino acids. The CDR3 reads CASSYSRAPGQGPLHF. The CDR3 nucleotides are TGTGCCAGCAGTTACTCGAGAGCCCCCGGGCAGGGACCCCTCCACTTT.

The DNA for the CDR3 is TGCGCCAGCAGCCAAGATATCGGACAGGGGGCCTACGAGCAGTACTTC. This encodes CASSQDIGQGAYEQYF. This chain joins TRBV4-1 and TRBJ2-7, with 10 bases fitting TRBD1. J lost 2 bases, V lost 0 bases, and 4 bases had no gene match. Germline V gives CDR1 MGHRA, CDR2 YSYEKL. The CDR3 sequence is 16 residues long.

The chain combines TRBV5-5 with TRBJ2-7, with 8 bases aligning to TRBD1. The CDR3 length is 16 residues. After removal of 0 bases from V and 3 bases from J, the junction contained 8 bases not matched to a gene. The germline V gene encodes CDR1 SGHKS and CDR2 YYEKEE (reference sequence). CDR3 residues: CASSLGADRGRYEQYF. The CDR3 nucleotides are TGTGCCAGCAGCTTGGGAGCCGACAGGGGCCGCTACGAGCAGTACTTC. The whole variable domain, remainder taken from reference TRBV5-5 and TRBJ2-7, is DAGVTQSPTHLIKTRGQQVTLRCSPISGHKSVSWYQQVLGQGPQFIFQYYEKEERGRGNFPDRFSARQFPNYSSELNVNALLLGDSALYLCASSLGADRGRYEQYFGPGTRLTVT.